Listed here are 23 T cell receptor beta chains from one sample, sequenced in a study of CD8+CD57+ T cells in acquired aplastic anemia. Both TCR beta VDJ combination and CDR3 sequence profiling were carried out. Genomic DNA was the template for this profiling. TCRdb called the reads again in MiXCR, with one record for every CDR3 protein. The sample records around 400,000 distinct CDR3 sequences, just under 70% being singletons. The sample taken for sequencing was sorted CD4+, CD8+, or CD8+CD57+ T cells (not recorded which) from PBMCs. Source of these receptors: a human donor in good health, serving as a control.

V is TRBV12-3 or TRBV12-4 and J is TRBJ1-1, with D perhaps matching TRBD1 (6 bases). This CDR3 region has 13 residues. Trimming left V 6 bases short and J 2 bases short, with 10 bases between. The CDR3 DNA follows: TGTGCCAGCAGGACGGACAGCAACACTGAAGCTTTCTTT. Its translation is CASRTDSNTEAFF.

The chain employs TRBV20-1 and TRBJ2-3; 8 positions agree with TRBD2. The CDR3 contains 15 residues. V lost 7 bases, J lost 3 bases, and 12 bases stayed unmatched. In germline, CDR1 is DFQATT, CDR2 SNEGSKA (reference sequence). The CDR3 region has the DNA TGCAGTGGTGAAGGAACTAGCGGAGATACAGATACGCAGTATTTT. Translating it yields CSGEGTSGDTDTQYF.

On this clonotype itself: One end of the junction does not line up with germline, which may come from a read error. J is TRBJ2-7 and V is TRBV7-2; maybe TRBD1 (5 bases). Germline loops: CDR1 SGHTA, CDR2 FQGNSA. The CDR3 contains 14 residues. DNA for the CDR3: TGCGCCAGCAGCCAAGGGGCCAGTCAGCCCGAGCAGTATTTC. Translated, it gives CASSQGASQPEQYF.

V gene TRBV7-8 combines with J gene TRBJ2-7; 7 bases fit TRBD1. Trimming took 1 base from V and 3 from J; bases not matched to a gene: 6. Germline values: CDR1 SGHVS, CDR2 FQNEAQ. The CDR3 is 15 residues long. CDR3 residues: CASSLVQGPSYEQYF. DNA of the CDR3: TGTGCCAGCAGCTTAGTACAGGGGCCGAGCTACGAGCAGTACTTC.

The V gene is TRBV4-2, the J gene TRBJ1-1; tentative D call: TRBD1 (6 bases). V shed 2 bases and J shed 0 bases, with 10 bases lying between them. Germline-derived CDR1 and CDR2 are LGHNA and YNFKEQ. The CDR3 sequence is 15 residues long. The CDR3 region has the DNA TGTGCCAGCAGCCAATTTGACAGGATGAACACTGAAGCTTTCTTT. It encodes CASSQFDRMNTEAFF.

This chain connects TRBV6-6 to TRBJ1-2; a possible D gene is TRBD1 (5 bases). The V gene's germline CDR1 is MNHNY and CDR2 SVGAGI (reference sequence). Trimming removed 0 bases from V and 5 bases from J, with 10 bases in between. This CDR3 is built from 14 residues. The CDR3 loop reads CASSYSDTPYGYTF. The CDR3 nucleotides are TGTGCCAGCAGTTACTCGGACACTCCGTATGGCTACACCTTC.

This clonotype was observed at least ten times. This chain connects TRBV19 to TRBJ1-1; D possibly corresponds to TRBD1 (5 bases). V was pared by 3 bases and J by 7 bases, with 9 bases between. This CDR3 has 12 amino acids. Germline CDR1 reads LNHDA; CDR2 reads SQIVND (reference sequence). In DNA, the CDR3 is TGTGCCAGTAGTATTATCCAGGGTGAAGCTTTCTTT. Translating it yields CASSIIQGEAFF.

This clonotype has only a few counts. The V gene is TRBV19, the J gene TRBJ2-7, with a possible D match to TRBD1 (6 bases). Germline assignment: CDR1 LNHDA and CDR2 SQIVND (reference sequence). The V end lost 1 base, the J end lost 5 bases, and 9 bases lay between the germline ends. CDR3 size: 13 residues. CDR3 sequence reads: CASSIARTDEQYF. The DNA of the CDR3 is TGTGCCAGTAGTATAGCTAGGACAGACGAGCAGTACTTC.

This chain uses TRBV20-1 with TRBJ2-3; weak D call: TRBD2 (5 bases). Trimming removed 4 bases from V and 1 base from J, with 15 bases in between. Germline V CDR1 and CDR2: DFQATT, SNEGSKA (reference sequence). The CDR3 contains 15 residues. DNA for the CDR3: TGCAGTGCTATGAGGGTACACCGCCGCACAGATACGCAGTATTTT. Its protein is CSAMRVHRRTDTQYF.

This clonotype was seen repeatedly, ten times or more. The chain combines TRBV30 with TRBJ1-1; D may be TRBD1 (5 bases). Germline V gene data show CDR1 as GTSNPN and CDR2 as SVGIG (reference sequence). This CDR3 region has 14 residues. Between the trimmed V and J ends, which lost 2 bases and 4 bases, there was a span of 14 bases. Here the CDR3 reads CAWSQGALGTEAFF. The CDR3 DNA reads TGTGCCTGGAGTCAAGGGGCCCTGGGCACTGAAGCTTTCTTT. Supplemented by reference TRBV30 and TRBJ1-1, the full variable domain reads SQTIHQWPATLVQPVGSPLSLECTVEGTSNPNLYWYRQAAGRGLQLLFYSVGIGQISSEVPQNLSASRPQDRQFILSSKKLLLSDSGFYLCAWSQGALGTEAFFGQGTRLTVV.

In this sample, this clonotype turned up many times. The genes are TRBV19 and TRBJ2-6, with D unresolved. The ends were cut back, 3 bases at V and 0 bases at J, with 12 bases in the middle. CDR1 and CDR2 (germline): LNHDA, SQIVND (reference sequence). The CDR3 is made up of 17 amino acids. CDR3: CASSIFDGRSGANVLTF. The DNA of the CDR3 is TGTGCCAGTAGTATTTTCGATGGACGCTCTGGGGCCAACGTCCTGACTTTC.

In regard to this clonotype: Its ends do not fully match the called genes, so a read error is possible. The chain has TRBV7-2 and TRBJ2-7; the match to TRBD1 covers 10 bases. The CDR3 is made up of 14 amino acids. Germline loops: CDR1 SGHTA, CDR2 FQGNSA. This CDR3 reads CASSWGQGLNEKYF. As DNA, the CDR3 is TGTGCCAGCAGCTGGGGACAGGGGCTCAACGAGAAGTACTTC.

The chain employs TRBV7-4 and TRBJ1-3; D uncertain. CDR1 SGHVT and CDR2 SQSDAQ come from the germline V gene. The CDR3 contains 16 residues. V was pared by 3 bases and J by 13 bases, with 25 bases between. CDR3 sequence: CASSFGNTEALFGIYF. The CDR3 DNA sequence: TGTGCCAGCAGCTTTGGGAACACTGAAGCTTTATTTGGAATATATTTT.

The V call is TRBV7-6, the J call TRBJ1-2; no reliable D call. V was trimmed by 5 bases and J by 10 bases, leaving 26 bases between them. Germline lookup yields CDR1 SGHVS and CDR2 FNYEAQ. The CDR3 is made up of 16 amino acids. The CDR3 protein is CASSPTPGTYEQYYTF. The CDR3 DNA is TGTGCCAGCAGCCCAACCCCGGGTACCTACGAGCAGTACTACACCTTC.

As concerns this clonotype: Because the CDR3 is missing its conserved closing phenylalanine or tryptophan, this is likely a read error. The DNA is left out, because the CDR3 cannot be placed on it with certainty; the CDR3 is given as TCRdb lists it. The chain carries TRBV5-1 and TRBJ1-1. Germline assignment: CDR1 SGHRS and CDR2 YFSETQ. The CDR3 length is 10 residues, termini included. The CDR3 sequence is CASSLNAAWD.

This clonotype has at least ten counts. This rearrangement joins TRBV3-1 to TRBJ2-7; 8 bases match TRBD1. Germline values: CDR1 LGHDT, CDR2 YNNKEL (reference sequence). V was pared by 2 bases and J by 9 bases, with 9 bases of the junction left unmatched. The CDR3 consists of 14 residues. In nucleotides, the CDR3 is TGTGCCAGCAGCCAATCCCCCCGACAGGGGAGGCAGTACTTC. This codes for CASSQSPRQGRQYF.

This clonotype was counted many times. The rearrangement links TRBV6-2 or TRBV6-3 to TRBJ1-2; TRBD1 agrees at 7 bases. The CDR3 extends over 14 amino acids. V lost 0 bases, J lost 5 bases, and 3 bases stayed unmatched. CDR1 and CDR2 from the germline V gene are MNHEY and SVGEGT. DNA of the CDR3: TGTGCCAGCAGTTACTCGACAGGGACTTATGGCTACACCTTC. Its translation: CASSYSTGTYGYTF.

In this sample, this clonotype turned up many times. The genes are TRBV5-6 and TRBJ1-2; D remains ambiguous. The CDR3 covers 15 residues. Germline CDR1 is SGHDT and CDR2 is YYEEEE. V gave up 4 bases and J gave up 0 bases, with 13 bases separating them. The CDR3 DNA is TGTGCCAGCAGCAGGTGGGAAATCCCTAACTATGGCTACACCTTC. This sequence encodes CASSRWEIPNYGYTF.

The chain is built from TRBV20-1 and TRBJ1-2; a weak D match, TRBD1 (5 bases). The germline V gene has CDR1 DFQATT and CDR2 SNEGSKA (reference sequence). Trimming left V 2 bases short and J 6 bases short, with 16 bases between. CDR3 length equals 14 residues. CDR3: CSARQRTGNNGYTF. CDR3 sequence (DNA): TGCAGTGCTAGACAACGCACAGGCAACAATGGCTACACCTTC.

This clonotype has a count of ten or more. The chain couples TRBV11-2 to TRBJ2-3; 10 bases map to TRBD2. CDR3 length: 16 amino acids. Germline CDR1 SGHAT, CDR2 FQNNGV. Trimming cost V 0 bases and J 2 bases; bases outside gene matches: 2. The CDR3 spells CASSLELAGITDTQYF. In nucleotides, the CDR3 is TGTGCCAGCAGCTTAGAACTAGCGGGGATCACAGATACGCAGTATTTT.

The rearrangement uses TRBV6-1 and TRBJ2-1; no clear D. Germline CDR1 and CDR2: MNHNS and SASEGT. V was cut by 8 bases and J by 0 bases, with 5 bases left in between. This CDR3 is 12 amino acids long. CDR3 in DNA: TGTGCCAGCGGTAGCTCCTACAATGAGCAGTTCTTC. Translation gives CASGSSYNEQFF.

This clonotype appeared once. Sequence at one end of the junction differs from germline and may be a read error. This chain links TRBV19 with TRBJ1-4; 10 bases match TRBD1. This CDR3 is 16 amino acids long. CDR1 is LNHDA, CDR2 SQIVND, per germline (reference sequence). The CDR3: CASSRFGTGESERLFF. As DNA, the CDR3 is TGTGCCAGTAGTCGTTTCGGGACAGGGGAGAGTGAAAGACTGTTTTTT.

Turning to this clonotype: At one boundary the junction diverges from the germline segment, which might be a read error. The gene calls are TRBV4-2 and TRBJ2-1, with D perhaps TRBD1 or TRBD2 (5 bases each). Germline V gene lookup returns CDR1 LGHNA and CDR2 YNFKEQ. The CDR3 loop spans 15 amino acids. The CDR3 region is CASSPIVAGSNEQFF. In DNA form, the CDR3 reads TGTGCTAGCAGCCCAATCGTGGCAGGGAGCAATGAGCAGTTCTTC.